This T cell receptor beta chain was recovered during a study of shared clonotypes between healthy human individuals. Whole-study context: Three plates were used per donor for CD4 naive, three for CD4 memory, two for CD8 naive and one for CD8 memory.

Germline V gene data show CDR1 as SNHLY and CDR2 as FYNNEI. J was trimmed by 4 bases and V by 9 bases; bases with no gene match: 0. CDR3 length: 12 amino acids. Sequenced by immunoSEQ multiplex PCR; TCRdb stores in-frame clones only, minus some. The table records millions of clones, around 94% of them present only once. Regarding this clone: Other DNA sequences in this specimen translate into the identical CDR3.

This TCR derives from a man aged 18 to 30 in good health. The sample comprised naive CD4+ T cells sorted from blood. Subset of the sample: CD45RA+ positively selected. The chain combines TRBV2 with TRBJ2-1, with 10 bases identical to TRBD2. The CDR3 DNA follows: TGTGCCAGTAGCGGGGGGTACAATGAGCAGTTCTTC. It encodes CASSGGYNEQFF.